This T cell receptor beta chain was identified during a study of Tregs in tolerant kidney transplant recipients. Study results and limitations: Findings come from small patient numbers and require larger validation. Tolerant patients' donor-specific Tregs expanded beyond overall Tregs, suggesting antigen-driven growth.

Mixed chimerism was transient after nonmyeloablative marrow transplants from related graft donors. Details on this clone: The target antigen is unknown.

Germline CDR1 and CDR2: SGDLS and YYNGEE. The ends were cut back, 0 bases at V and 4 bases at J, with 16 bases in the middle. This CDR3 region has 16 residues. Method: immunoSEQ multiplex PCR; TCRdb's copy keeps in-frame clones and lacks some. The profile shows about 81,000 clones, more than 85% of them singletons. The sample in question was CD4+ T cells from blood (PBMCs), obtained 24 months after the transplant. The clonotype originates from a human patient who received a combined kidney and bone marrow transplant. Some T cells may have originated in the graft donor. The chain carries TRBV9 and TRBJ1-2; the D gene is possibly TRBD1 (5 bases). CDR3 sequence: CASSVALGGSGYGYTF. DNA of the CDR3: TGTGCCAGCAGCGTAGCTCTGGGGGGAAGTGGCTATGGCTACACCTTC. Looking up the rest from reference TRBV9 and TRBJ1-2 gives the full variable domain: DSGVTQTPKHLITATGQRVTLRCSPRSGDLSVYWYQQSLDQGLQFLIQYYNGEERAKGNILERFSAQQFPDLHSELNLSSLELGDSALYFCASSVALGGSGYGYTFGSGTRLTVV.